The 9 T cell receptor beta chains in this list originate from one sample, sequenced in a study of blood T cell repertoires in COVID-19. This table comes from immunoSEQ multiplex PCR, and its TCRdb copy is limited to in-frame clones, with some not included. The sample lists just under 150,000 clones, 80% to 90% occurring once. Sequencing was done on a sample of peripheral blood. All receptors derive from a woman aged 45 to 65 with acute or convalescent COVID-19.

The chain carries TRBV5-1 and TRBJ2-7; 10 bases agree with TRBD1. The ends lost 0 bases at V and 6 bases at J; junction bases unmatched: 6. The CDR3 has 15 residues. Germline values: CDR1 SGHRS, CDR2 YFSETQ. The CDR3 reads CASSLGGDRGAEQYF. For the CDR3, the DNA is TGCGCCAGCAGCTTGGGAGGGGACAGGGGAGCCGAGCAGTACTTC.

The rearrangement joins TRBV5-6 to TRBJ2-1, with a tentative D call TRBD1 (5 bases). With 2 bases removed from V and 8 bases from J, the gap between germline ends came to 14 bases. The CDR3 contains 14 residues. The germline V gene has CDR1 SGHDT and CDR2 YYEEEE. This CDR3 reads CASSFPRVEDEQFF. CDR3 bases: TGTGCCAGCAGCTTCCCCAGGGTTGAGGATGAGCAGTTCTTC.

This clone was seen repeatedly, ten times or more. J is TRBJ2-7 and V is TRBV7-6; possible D gene TRBD2, 6 bases. Trimming stripped 7 bases from V and 3 bases from J, with 19 bases between. Germline V gives CDR1 SGHVS, CDR2 FNYEAQ. This CDR3 has 15 residues. CDR3 nucleotide sequence: TGTGCCAGCATCCTTAGCCCTAGCGAGGGCTACGAGCAGTACTTC. Its protein is CASILSPSEGYEQYF.

The gene calls are TRBV7-8 and TRBJ2-2; 9 bases are a match to TRBD2. This CDR3 contains 15 residues. CDR1 SGHVS and CDR2 FQNEAQ come from the germline V gene. The ends lost 7 bases at V and 6 bases at J; junction bases unmatched: 9. CDR3 in DNA: TGTGCCAGCAAGCGGGTAGCGGGAGCTTCCGGGGAGCTGTTTTTT. It specifies CASKRVAGASGELFF.

V and J are TRBV18 and TRBJ2-7; maybe TRBD1 (5 bases). This CDR3 spans 17 amino acids. V dropped 0 bases and J dropped 0 bases, with 15 bases sitting between them. The germline V gene has CDR1 KGHSH and CDR2 LQKENI. CDR3: CASSPPSSEQGSYEQYF. The CDR3 DNA reads as TGTGCCAGCTCACCACCCTCGTCAGAGCAGGGCTCCTACGAGCAGTACTTC.

V and J are TRBV12-3 or TRBV12-4 and TRBJ1-2, with 8 bases identical to TRBD1. J gave up 6 bases and V 6 bases, and 6 bases lay outside the gene matches. CDR3 size: 13 residues. CDR3 sequence: CASSSDRDDGYTF. Here the CDR3 DNA reads TGTGCCAGCAGCTCGGACAGGGATGATGGCTACACCTTC.

This sequence joins TRBV20-1 and TRBJ1-1; possibly TRBD1 for D (6 bases). Germline CDR1 reads DFQATT; CDR2 reads SNEGSKA (reference sequence). The V and J ends lost 4 bases and 8 bases respectively, with 8 bases between them. The CDR3 covers 10 residues. CDR3 coding DNA: TGCAGTGCTAAAGGGACAGAAGCTTTCTTT. Protein: CSAKGTEAFF.

The rearrangement uses TRBV10-3 and TRBJ2-1; 9 positions match TRBD2. The V and J ends lost 6 bases and 9 bases, in that order; junction bases with no gene match: 9. This CDR3 has 14 residues. Germline lookup yields CDR1 ENHRY and CDR2 SYGVKD. CDR3 residues: CAISFSGSNREQFF. The CDR3 DNA reads as TGTGCCATCAGCTTTAGCGGGAGTAATCGTGAGCAGTTCTTC.

The chain recombines TRBV7-3 with TRBJ2-1, with TRBD2 matching 12 bases. Trimming at V came to 2 bases and at J to 6 bases, leaving 8 bases not matched to a gene. This CDR3 comprises 17 residues. Germline CDR1 reads SGHTA; CDR2 reads FQGTGA. DNA of the CDR3: TGTGCCAGCAGCTTAGGGCTAGCGGGAGGGCTGCCCAATGAGCAGTTCTTC. This translates into CASSLGLAGGLPNEQFF.